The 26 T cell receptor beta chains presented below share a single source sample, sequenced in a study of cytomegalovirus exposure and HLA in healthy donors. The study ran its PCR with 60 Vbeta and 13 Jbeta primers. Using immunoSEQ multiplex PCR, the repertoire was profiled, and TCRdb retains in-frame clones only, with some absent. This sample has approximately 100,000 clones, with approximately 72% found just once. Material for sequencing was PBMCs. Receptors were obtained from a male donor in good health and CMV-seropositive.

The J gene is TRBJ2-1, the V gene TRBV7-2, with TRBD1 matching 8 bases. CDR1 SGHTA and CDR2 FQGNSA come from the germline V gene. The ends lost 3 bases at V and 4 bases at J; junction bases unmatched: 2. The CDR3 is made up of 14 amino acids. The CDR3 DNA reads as TGTGCCAGCAGCTTCCGGGACAGGTACAATGAGCAGTTCTTC. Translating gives CASSFRDRYNEQFF.

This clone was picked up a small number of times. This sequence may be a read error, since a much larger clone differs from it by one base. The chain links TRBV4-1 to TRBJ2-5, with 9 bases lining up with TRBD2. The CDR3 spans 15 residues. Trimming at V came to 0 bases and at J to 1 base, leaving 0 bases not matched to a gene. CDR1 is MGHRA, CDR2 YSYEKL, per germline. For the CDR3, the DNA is TGCGCCAGCAGCCAAGAGCGGGGGGGCCAAGAGACCCAGTACTTC. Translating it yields CASSQERGGQETQYF.

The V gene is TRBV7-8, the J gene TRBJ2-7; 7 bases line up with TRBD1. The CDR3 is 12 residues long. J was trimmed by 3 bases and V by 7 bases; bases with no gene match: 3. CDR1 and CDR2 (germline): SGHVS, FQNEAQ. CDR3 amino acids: CASTRQGYEQYF. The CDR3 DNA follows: TGTGCCAGCACCCGACAGGGCTACGAGCAGTACTTC.

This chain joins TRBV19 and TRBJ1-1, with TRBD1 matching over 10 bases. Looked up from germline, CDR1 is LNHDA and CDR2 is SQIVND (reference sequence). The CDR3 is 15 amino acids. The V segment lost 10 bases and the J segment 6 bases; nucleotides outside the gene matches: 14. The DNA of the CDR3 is TGTGCCATCGATCGTCCGGGACAGGGGATATCTGAAGCTTTCTTT. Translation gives CAIDRPGQGISEAFF.

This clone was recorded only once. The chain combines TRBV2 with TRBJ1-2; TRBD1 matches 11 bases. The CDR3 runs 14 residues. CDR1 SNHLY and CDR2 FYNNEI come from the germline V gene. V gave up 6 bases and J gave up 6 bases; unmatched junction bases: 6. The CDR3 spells CASSVDRGRDGYTF. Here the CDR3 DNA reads TGTGCCAGCAGCGTGGACAGGGGGCGCGATGGCTACACCTTC.

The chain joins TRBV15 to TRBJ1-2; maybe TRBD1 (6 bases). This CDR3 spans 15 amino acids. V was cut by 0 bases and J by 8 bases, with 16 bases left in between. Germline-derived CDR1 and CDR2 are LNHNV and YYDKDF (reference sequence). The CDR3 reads CATSRDTGGLRGYTF. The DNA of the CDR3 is TGTGCCACCAGCAGAGATACGGGGGGGCTGCGGGGCTACACCTTC.

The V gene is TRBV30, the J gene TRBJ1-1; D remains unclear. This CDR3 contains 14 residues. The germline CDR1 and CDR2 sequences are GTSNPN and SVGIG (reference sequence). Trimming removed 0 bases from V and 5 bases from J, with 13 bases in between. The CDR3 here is CAWSVTVSVTEAFF. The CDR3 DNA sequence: TGTGCCTGGAGTGTTACAGTCTCCGTTACTGAAGCTTTCTTT.

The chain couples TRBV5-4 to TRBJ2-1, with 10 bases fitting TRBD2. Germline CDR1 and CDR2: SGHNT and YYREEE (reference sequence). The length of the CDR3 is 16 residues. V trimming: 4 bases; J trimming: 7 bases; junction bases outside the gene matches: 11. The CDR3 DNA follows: TGTGCCAGCAGCCCCCCCGGGGAGCGGGGGGGAAATGAGCAGTTCTTC. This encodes CASSPPGERGGNEQFF.

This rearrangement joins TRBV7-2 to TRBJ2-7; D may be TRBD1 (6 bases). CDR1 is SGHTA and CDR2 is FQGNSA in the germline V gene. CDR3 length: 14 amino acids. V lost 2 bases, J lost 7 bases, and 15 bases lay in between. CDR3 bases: TGTGCCAGCAGCTTAACAGGGCCCATGGGGGAGCAGTACTTC. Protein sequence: CASSLTGPMGEQYF. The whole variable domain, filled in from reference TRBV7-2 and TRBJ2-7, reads GAGVSQSPSNKVTEKGKDVELRCDPISGHTALYWYRQSLGQGLEFLIYFQGNSAPDKSGLPSDRFSAERTGGSVSTLTIQRTQQEDSAVYLCASSLTGPMGEQYFGPGTRLTVT.

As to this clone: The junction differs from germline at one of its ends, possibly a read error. The CDR3 here is CPGHLSGANVLTF. In DNA form, the CDR3 reads TGCCCGGGACACCTCTCTGGGGCCAACGTCCTGACTTTC. This chain joins TRBV10-3 and TRBJ2-6, with D tentatively TRBD1 (6 bases). The germline CDR1 and CDR2 sequences are ENHRY and SYGVKD. This CDR3 is built from 13 residues.

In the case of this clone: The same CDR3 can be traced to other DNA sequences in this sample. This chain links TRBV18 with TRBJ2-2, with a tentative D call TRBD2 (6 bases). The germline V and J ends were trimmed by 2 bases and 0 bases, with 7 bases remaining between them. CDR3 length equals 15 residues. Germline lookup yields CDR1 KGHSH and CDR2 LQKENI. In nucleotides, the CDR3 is TGTGCCAGCTCACCAGGAGGGACGAACACCGGGGAGCTGTTTTTT. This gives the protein CASSPGGTNTGELFF.

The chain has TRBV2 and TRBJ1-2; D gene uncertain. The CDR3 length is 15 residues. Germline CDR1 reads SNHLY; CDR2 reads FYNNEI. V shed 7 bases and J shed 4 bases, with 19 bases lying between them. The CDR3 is CASTPRADYPYGYTF. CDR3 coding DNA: TGTGCCAGCACCCCGAGGGCAGACTACCCCTATGGCTACACCTTC.

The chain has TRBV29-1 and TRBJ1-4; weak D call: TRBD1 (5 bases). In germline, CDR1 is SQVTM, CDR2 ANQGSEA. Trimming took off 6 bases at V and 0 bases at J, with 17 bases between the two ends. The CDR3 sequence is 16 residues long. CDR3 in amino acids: CSVGDDGGATNEKLFF. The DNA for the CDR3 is TGCAGCGTAGGGGATGATGGCGGGGCAACTAATGAAAAACTGTTTTTT.

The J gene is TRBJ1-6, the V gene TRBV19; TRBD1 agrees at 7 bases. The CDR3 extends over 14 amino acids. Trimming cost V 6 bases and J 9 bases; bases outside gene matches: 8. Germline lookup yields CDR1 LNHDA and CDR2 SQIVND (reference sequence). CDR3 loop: CASSDTGARSPLHF. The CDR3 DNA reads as TGTGCCAGTAGCGATACAGGGGCTCGTTCACCCCTCCACTTT.

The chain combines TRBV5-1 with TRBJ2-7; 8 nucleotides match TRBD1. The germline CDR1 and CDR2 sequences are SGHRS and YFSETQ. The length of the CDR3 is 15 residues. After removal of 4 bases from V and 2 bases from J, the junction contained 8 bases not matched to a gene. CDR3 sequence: CASSLDRAFTYEQYF. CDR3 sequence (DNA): TGCGCCAGCAGCCTGGACAGGGCATTCACCTACGAGCAGTACTTC.

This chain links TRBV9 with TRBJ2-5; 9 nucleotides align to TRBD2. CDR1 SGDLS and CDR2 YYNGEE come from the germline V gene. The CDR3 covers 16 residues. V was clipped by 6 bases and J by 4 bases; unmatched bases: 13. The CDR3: CASTLGGGGAGETQYF. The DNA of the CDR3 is TGTGCCAGCACCCTGGGCGGCGGGGGGGCCGGAGAGACCCAGTACTTC.

CDR3 residues: CASSEHPKGNTIYF. As DNA, the CDR3 is TGCGCCAGCAGCGAGCATCCGAAAGGAAACACCATATATTTT. The V and J genes are TRBV5-1 and TRBJ1-3; D is unresolved. There are 14 residues in the CDR3. Trimming shortened V by 4 bases and J by 4 bases, and 12 bases separated the two germline ends. CDR1 and CDR2 (germline): SGHRS, YFSETQ. The full variable domain, with the rest looked up from reference TRBV5-1 and TRBJ1-3, is KAGVTQTPRYLIKTRGQQVTLSCSPISGHRSVSWYQQTPGQGLQFLFEYFSETQRNKGNFPGRFSGRQFSNSRSEMNVSTLELGDSALYLCASSEHPKGNTIYFGEGSWLTVV.

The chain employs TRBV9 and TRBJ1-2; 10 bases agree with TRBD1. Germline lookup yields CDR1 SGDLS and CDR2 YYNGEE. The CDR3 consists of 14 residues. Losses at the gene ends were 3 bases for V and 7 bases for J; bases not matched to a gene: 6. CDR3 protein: CASSETGGGGGYTF. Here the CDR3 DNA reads TGTGCCAGCAGCGAGACAGGGGGCGGCGGTGGCTACACCTTC.

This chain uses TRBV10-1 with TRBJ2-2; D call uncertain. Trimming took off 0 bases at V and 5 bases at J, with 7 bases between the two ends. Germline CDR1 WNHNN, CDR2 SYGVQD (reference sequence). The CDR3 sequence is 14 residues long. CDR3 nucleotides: TGCGCCAGCAGTGAGTCGTGGCAGACCGGGGAGCTGTTTTTT. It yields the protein CASSESWQTGELFF.

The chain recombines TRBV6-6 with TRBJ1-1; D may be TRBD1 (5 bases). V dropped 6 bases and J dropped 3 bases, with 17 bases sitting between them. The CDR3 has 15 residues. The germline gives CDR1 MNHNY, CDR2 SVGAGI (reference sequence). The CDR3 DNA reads TGTGCCAGCAGCTGGGGGGGGATAAGGTACACTGAAGCTTTCTTT. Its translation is CASSWGGIRYTEAFF.

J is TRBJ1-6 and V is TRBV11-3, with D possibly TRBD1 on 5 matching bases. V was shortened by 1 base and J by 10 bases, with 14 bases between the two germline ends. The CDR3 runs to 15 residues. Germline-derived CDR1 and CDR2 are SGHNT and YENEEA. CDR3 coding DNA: TGTGCCAGCAGCTTAGTAGCAGGGACTGGGTCACCCCTCCACTTT. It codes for CASSLVAGTGSPLHF.

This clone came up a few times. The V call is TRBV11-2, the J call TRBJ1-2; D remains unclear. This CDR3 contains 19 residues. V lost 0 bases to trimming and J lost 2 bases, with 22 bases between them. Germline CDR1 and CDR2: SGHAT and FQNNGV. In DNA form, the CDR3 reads TGTGCCAGCAGCTTAGATCGGGTCGCGATGGTCAGAGAGAACTATGGCTACACCTTC. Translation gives CASSLDRVAMVRENYGYTF. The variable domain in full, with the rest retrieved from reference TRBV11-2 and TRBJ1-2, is EAGVAQSPRYKIIEKRQSVAFWCNPISGHATLYWYQQILGQGPKLLIQFQNNGVVDDSQLPKDRFSAERLKGVDSTLKIQPAKLEDSAVYLCASSLDRVAMVRENYGYTFGSGTRLTVV.

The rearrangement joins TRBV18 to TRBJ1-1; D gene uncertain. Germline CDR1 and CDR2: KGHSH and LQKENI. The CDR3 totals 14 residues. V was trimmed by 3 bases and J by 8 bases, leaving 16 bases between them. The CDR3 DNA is TGTGCCAGCTCACCCGAGACGACGCGCGGAGAAGCTTTCTTT. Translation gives CASSPETTRGEAFF.

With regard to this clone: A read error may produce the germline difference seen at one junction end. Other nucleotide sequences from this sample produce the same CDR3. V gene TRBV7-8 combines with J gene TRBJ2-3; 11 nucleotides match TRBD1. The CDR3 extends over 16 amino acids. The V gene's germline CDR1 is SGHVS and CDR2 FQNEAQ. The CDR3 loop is CASSRTGGNNADTQYF. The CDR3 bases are TGTGCCAGCAGCCGGACAGGGGGCAATAACGCAGACACGCAGTATTTT.

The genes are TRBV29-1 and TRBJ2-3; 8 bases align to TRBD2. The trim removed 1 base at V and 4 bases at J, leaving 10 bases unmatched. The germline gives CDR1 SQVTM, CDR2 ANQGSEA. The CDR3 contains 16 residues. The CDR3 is CSVEAPRGGRSDTQYF. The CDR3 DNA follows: TGCAGCGTTGAAGCCCCACGGGGGGGCAGGTCAGATACGCAGTATTTT.

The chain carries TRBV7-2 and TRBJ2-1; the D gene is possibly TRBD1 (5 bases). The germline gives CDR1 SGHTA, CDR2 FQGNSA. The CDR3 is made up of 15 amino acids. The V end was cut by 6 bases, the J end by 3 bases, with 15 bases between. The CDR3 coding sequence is TGTGCCAGCAGTCCGGACCCCAGGGACTACAATGAGCAGTTCTTC. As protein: CASSPDPRDYNEQFF.